This TCR beta chain comes out of a study of blood T cells in healthy people across ages (dated by TCRdb to about 2015). Regarding the complete study: In model experiments, template switching captured about one uniquely barcoded TCR beta cDNA molecule for every two T cells. The study measured age-related changes in TCR beta repertoire diversity using deep sequencing normalized with unique cDNA molecular identifiers. Donors were grouped into four age groups: young (average approximately 15 years), middle-aged (39), aged (roughly 62) and long-lived (approximately 78). To avoid experimental bias, donors of different ages were distributed randomly across sequencing lanes. Using the same blood draw, the study looked at two additional independent replicas of 1 million unique cDNA reads for two donors, one aged 18 to 30 and the other aged 80 or older.

What the authors observed across the whole study: Since profiling was done on bulk unsorted PBMCs, naive and antigen-experienced compartments could not be conclusively compared. Because donor CMV infection status was unknown, age-related changes in expanded clonotypes were potentially confounded. There was a strong correlation between observed TCR beta diversity and the percentage of naive T cells measured by flow cytometry. Estimates of total diversity based on one million sequenced T cells were considered lower bounds and underestimates. Observed TCR beta diversity per million T cells fell roughly linearly with age, and a significant reduction was already apparent by age around 36. Compared with the aged group, more naive CD4+ T cells, fewer expanded clones and increased TCR diversity were shown by the long-lived group, suggesting age selection.

The approximately 39 donors, aged about 6 to 95 years, were systemically healthy Caucasian individuals from Russia. Each donor gave approximately 10 milliliters of peripheral blood, collected into EDTA-treated Vacutainer tubes. PBMCs were isolated by Ficoll-Paque density-gradient centrifugation, with at least 6 million obtained per sample. Trizol reagent was used to extract total RNA from the PBMCs, yielding at least 5.5 micrograms per sample. Naive CD45RAhigh/CD27high T cell percentages were measured by flow cytometry on a PBMC aliquot from every donor. Concerning this clonotype itself: Which antigen it targets is not known. Base-call qualities are not available, and no considerably larger clone is one nucleotide away.

Library method: 5' RACE. Instrument on record: Illumina HiSeq 2500. A second roughly 6 to 11 cycle PCR used a sample-barcoded 5' primer and a J-beta primer mix. A unique molecular identifier was introduced onto each TCR beta cDNA molecule by a template-switch 5' adaptor carrying 12 random nucleotides. Each sample yielded at least 2.5 million CDR3-containing paired-end reads. All of the RNA was converted into first-strand cDNA using the Mint cDNA synthesis kit, with a TRBC-specific oligonucleotide serving as the primer. Following uracil-DNA glycosylase treatment, a first 18-cycle PCR with universal primers M1SS and BC2_uni_R was performed on all cDNA. Turning to the authors' computational methods: For normalization, 1 million high-quality reads were randomly selected from each sample, with every read carrying a distinct molecular identifier. Reads with shared molecular identifiers were discarded instead of being binned into consensus sequences. CDR3 identification, clonotype clustering and error correction used MiTCR with a Q25 quality threshold and the strictest error-elimination algorithm. A nonparametric unseen species model using Euler transformation provided a lower-bound estimate of total TCR beta diversity. The public reads were reprocessed in TCRdb via fastp at Q25 and MiXCR, keeping in-frame beta chains. CDR3 protein sequences are deduplicated, and each keeps its most common genes and DNA. The V and J calls were not made by the authors but by TCRdb's processing. This sample lists about 720,000 distinct CDR3 sequences; 22% were detected once. Roughly a fifth of the sample is taken by the ten largest.

The sequence came from a man aged 65 to 79 in good health. What was sequenced was blood.

This receptor carries the CDR3 CASTSTGKHSYEQYF. The nucleotide sequence reads as follows: TGTGCCAGCACCTCGACAGGGAAGCACTCCTACGAGCAGTACTTC. The sequence joins TRBV12-3 or TRBV12-4 to TRBJ2-7; TRBD1 agrees with 7 junctional bases. The junction shows trimming of 7 bases on V and 0 bases on J, and the gene matches do not reach 9 bases of it. Reading from cysteine to phenylalanine, the CDR3 counts 15 amino acids. Only the CDR3 region is kept as DNA, spanning 45 bases read in frame from base 1.